This T cell receptor (beta chain) came from a study of blood T cell repertoires in COVID-19. Study at large: Acute and convalescent COVID-19 samples came from the United States, Italy and Spain.

Original processing methods: Using reference gene primer amplification, nucleated cell counts were estimated. Sequenced by immunoSEQ multiplex PCR; TCRdb stores in-frame clones only, minus some. V and J calls and clone size are copied from that table; D and trimming were computed from the DNA. This table holds approximately 70,000 clones, 91% found once. Of note for this clone: At the DNA level, this CDR3 is encoded by other sequences in the same sample as well.

CDR1 and CDR2 (germline): SGHRS, YFSETQ. The ends lost 2 bases at V and 3 bases at J; junction bases unmatched: 2. This CDR3 has 14 residues. This clonotype was sampled from a man in his forties or fifties with COVID-19, enrolled during active disease. The J gene is TRBJ2-7, the V gene TRBV5-1, with 10 bases that match TRBD1. The sample consisted of peripheral blood. CDR3 nucleotides: TGCGCCAGCAGCTTAAGGACAGGGGGCTACGAGCAGTACTTC. It encodes CASSLRTGGYEQYF.